One sample yielded the 14 T cell receptor beta chains listed below, sequenced in a study of blood T cell repertoires in COVID-19. TCRdb's copy holds only in-frame clones and misses some; the assay was immunoSEQ multiplex PCR. Here the sample spans tens of thousands of clones, roughly 80% being singletons. Sequencing was carried out using peripheral blood. The receptors originated from a man in his 60s with COVID-19, enrolled during active disease.

The V gene is TRBV5-1, the J gene TRBJ2-5; 13 bases line up with TRBD2. The J segment lost 5 bases and the V segment lost 4 bases, leaving 11 bases of the junction unmatched. Germline loops: CDR1 SGHRS, CDR2 YFSETQ. This CDR3 comprises 17 residues. The CDR3 DNA reads as TGCGCCAGCAGCCCTTCAGGGACTAGCGGGGATTTTGAGACCCAGTACTTC. Its translation: CASSPSGTSGDFETQYF.

The chain carries TRBV15 and TRBJ2-2; D is unclear. CDR1 LNHNV and CDR2 YYDKDF come from the germline V gene (reference sequence). This CDR3 contains 12 residues. Trimming stripped 3 bases from V and 6 bases from J, with 5 bases between. The CDR3 region has the DNA TGTGCCACCAGCAGGAGCTCCGGGGAGCTGTTTTTT. Its translation is CATSRSSGELFF.

The sample holds one count of this clone. The genes are TRBV3-1 (or the pseudogene TRBV3-2) and TRBJ2-3, with D perhaps TRBD2 (5 bases). Germline CDR1 and CDR2: LGHDT and YNNKEL (reference sequence). CDR3 length equals 16 residues. V shed 1 base and J shed 1 base, with 12 bases lying between them. The CDR3 loop reads CASSQGERSRTDTQYF. CDR3 bases: TGTGCCAGCAGCCAAGGGGAGCGGAGCCGCACAGATACGCAGTATTTT.

This chain connects TRBV24-1 to TRBJ2-1, with 11 bases identical to TRBD2. This CDR3 is built from 15 residues. Germline CDR1 and CDR2: KGHDR and SFDVKD. Germline trimming cut 8 bases from V and 6 bases from J; bases unmatched to any gene: 8. CDR3 region: CATKPASGRINEQFF. The CDR3 DNA reads as TGTGCCACCAAGCCAGCTAGCGGGAGGATCAATGAGCAGTTCTTC.

The CDR3 spells CASSLELAVYNEQFF. In nucleotides, the CDR3 is TGTGCCAGCAGCTTAGAACTAGCGGTCTACAATGAGCAGTTCTTC. The genes are TRBV11-2 and TRBJ2-1, with 8 bases fitting TRBD2. The CDR3 covers 15 residues. Trimming at V came to 0 bases and at J to 3 bases, leaving 1 base not matched to a gene. The germline gives CDR1 SGHAT, CDR2 FQNNGV.

This rearrangement joins TRBV4-1 to TRBJ2-6; TRBD2 matches at 8 bases. V dropped 2 bases and J dropped 3; count of bases not matched to a gene: 15. Germline V CDR1 and CDR2: MGHRA, YSYEKL. This CDR3 is 20 amino acids long. The CDR3 loop reads CASSQRWWSGSGFGANVLTF. The CDR3 DNA is TGCGCCAGCAGCCAACGATGGTGGAGCGGGAGTGGATTTGGGGCCAACGTCCTGACTTTC.

This chain joins TRBV7-3 and TRBJ2-5; maybe TRBD2 (6 bases). Deletions cut 2 bases from V and 5 bases from J, with 15 bases between. The germline gives CDR1 SGHTA, CDR2 FQGTGA. CDR3 length equals 15 residues. The CDR3 DNA sequence: TGTGCCAGCAGCTTACGGAGGGGTGATGGTGAGACCCAGTACTTC. Translated, it gives CASSLRRGDGETQYF.

V usage is TRBV4-2 and J usage is TRBJ1-4; D is perhaps TRBD1 (6 bases). Germline V CDR1 and CDR2: LGHNA, YNFKEQ. The CDR3 has 16 amino acids. Trimming shortened V by 0 bases and J by 4 bases, and 12 bases separated the two germline ends. In DNA form, the CDR3 reads TGTGCCAGCAGCCAAGATCCGGGGGGCCTTAATGAAAAACTGTTTTTT. Residues: CASSQDPGGLNEKLFF.

This clone was seen just once. The chain recombines TRBV5-4 with TRBJ2-1, with unresolved D. Trimming left V 0 bases short and J 5 bases short, with 9 bases between. This CDR3 has 14 amino acids. CDR1 and CDR2 (germline): SGHNT, YYREEE (reference sequence). CDR3 DNA sequence: TGTGCCAGCAGCTTGGGCACCACAAACAATGAGCAGTTCTTC. Amino acid sequence: CASSLGTTNNEQFF.

The DNA of the CDR3 is TGTGCCAGCAGCCAAGATGGGGACTCGGAAGGTACTGAAGCTTTCTTT. This encodes CASSQDGDSEGTEAFF. This rearrangement joins TRBV4-2 to TRBJ1-1; D possibly corresponds to TRBD1 (5 bases). V shed 0 bases and J shed 5 bases, with 16 bases lying between them. The CDR3 loop spans 16 amino acids. Germline V gene lookup returns CDR1 LGHNA and CDR2 YNFKEQ.

The chain employs TRBV10-3 and TRBJ1-2; D unclear. There are 13 residues in the CDR3. Between the trimmed V and J ends, which lost 3 bases and 1 base, there was a span of 6 bases. The germline CDR1 and CDR2 sequences are ENHRY and SYGVKD. The CDR3 sequence is CAISESNNYGYTF. The CDR3 DNA follows: TGTGCCATCAGTGAATCAAATAACTATGGCTACACCTTC.

This clone was seen more than once but under ten times. This chain connects TRBV6-5 to TRBJ2-3; 12 positions match TRBD2. The CDR3 sequence is 16 residues long. CDR1 and CDR2 from the germline V gene are MNHEY and SVGAGI. After removal of 4 bases from V and 4 bases from J, the junction contained 6 bases not matched to a gene. CDR3 in DNA: TGTGCCAGCAGTTCAAAGCTAGCGGGGGGGCCAGATACGCAGTATTTT. Protein: CASSSKLAGGPDTQYF.

The gene calls are TRBV5-5 and TRBJ2-3; TRBD2 aligns across 12 bases. The junction had 2 bases not matched to a gene; V was cut back by 1 base and J by 5 bases. This CDR3 has 15 amino acids. CDR1 is SGHKS, CDR2 YYEKEE, per germline (reference sequence). The DNA for the CDR3 is TGTGCCAGCAGCTTGTCACTAGCGGGGGGAGATACGCAGTATTTT. Its protein product is CASSLSLAGGDTQYF.

The chain is built from TRBV18 and TRBJ2-7, with 7 bases that match TRBD2. V trimming: 0 bases; J trimming: 1 base; junction bases outside the gene matches: 3. This CDR3 spans 15 amino acids. Germline V gene lookup returns CDR1 KGHSH and CDR2 LQKENI. This chain's CDR3 is CASSPPGGVSYEQYF. CDR3 sequence (DNA): TGTGCCAGCTCACCACCGGGGGGGGTTTCCTACGAGCAGTACTTC.